The sample holds many counts of the clone carrying this TCR beta chain. As yet, its antigen is unknown. This entry comes from a study of CD8+CD57+ T cells in acquired aplastic anemia. Whole-study context: The sorted CD4+ and CD8+ cells yielded an average approximately 3.2 ug of DNA. Study outcomes and limitations: It was found that nearly 30 CD8+ CDR3 sequences were shared between patients and controls. Patients and healthy controls showed no significant CD8+ Simpson's diversity difference.

After removal of 1 base from V and 2 bases from J, the junction contained 4 bases not matched to a gene. The CDR3 is 15 amino acids. The germline V gene encodes CDR1 SGHVS and CDR2 FQNEAQ. TCR beta VDJ combinations and CDR3 sequences were profiled from genomic DNA. TCRdb recomputed calls from the reads with MiXCR, one row per CDR3 protein. The table lists around 200,000 distinct CDR3 sequences, approximately 49% of them singletons. The chain links TRBV7-8 to TRBJ2-7; 8 bases are a match to TRBD2. The clonotype comes from a human donor in good health, serving as a control. The material sequenced was sorted CD4+, CD8+, or CD8+CD57+ T cells (not recorded which) from PBMCs. CDR3 residues: CASSLGLAGAYEQYF. The CDR3 coding sequence is TGTGCCAGCAGCTTAGGTCTAGCGGGCGCCTACGAGCAGTACTTC.